This T cell receptor (beta chain) comes out of a study of cytomegalovirus exposure and HLA in healthy donors. The primer mix had 60 Vbeta and 13 Jbeta primers. TCRdb's copy holds only in-frame clones and misses some; the assay was immunoSEQ multiplex PCR. The sample shows over 150,000 clones, about 71% of them seen only once. Germline loops: CDR1 MNHNS, CDR2 SASEGT. This CDR3 is built from 16 residues. Unmatched junction bases numbered 8, after V lost 1 base and J lost 2 bases. Sequencing input: PBMCs. The chain has TRBV6-1 and TRBJ2-7; 7 nucleotides agree with TRBD1. This sequence was found in a woman between 35 and 50 years old in good health and CMV-seropositive. The CDR3 nucleotides read TGTGCCAGCAGTGAAGGATTGTCGGGACAGCCCTACGAGCAGTACTTC. Its protein is CASSEGLSGQPYEQYF.